This is a list of T cell receptor beta chains from one sample in a study of blood T cell repertoires in COVID-19. Repertoires were generated with immunoSEQ multiplex PCR, while TCRdb's copy carries only in-frame clones and drops some. The data show 140,000 to 150,000 clones, almost 90% seen once. The sequenced sample was peripheral blood. These receptors all come from a human donor in a cohort sampled during active COVID-19. The CDR3 runs from the conserved cysteine through the conserved F or W. Fields, in order: J gene, V gene, clone size, D gene, CDR3 DNA, CDR3 protein. The D gene is left open where the match is weak. Not every row has a clone size; where given, it reads once, few, many or a size class.

TRBJ2-2,TRBV2,-,TRBD1,TGTGCCAGCACCCCACGGAGGGACAGGGGGAGAACCGGGGAGCTGTTTTTT,CASTPRRDRGRTGELFF
TRBJ2-3,TRBV7-2,-,TRBD2,TGTGCCAGCAGCTTAGGCCCATCTAGCGGGAGAGCAGATACGCAGTATTTT,CASSLGPSSGRADTQYF
TRBJ2-3,TRBV4-3,-,TRBD2,TGCGCCAGCAGCCAAGACCCCGGGACTAGCGGAATCACAGATACGCAGTATTTT,CASSQDPGTSGITDTQYF
TRBJ2-1,TRBV11-2,-,-,TGTGCCAGCGCCTGGACAGAGAGCGACAATGAGCAGTTCTTC,CASAWTESDNEQFF
TRBJ2-1,TRBV4-1,few,TRBD2,TGCGCCAGCAGCCAAGTCGCGGGAGGGCCCTACAATGAGCAGTTCTTC,CASSQVAGGPYNEQFF
TRBJ2-3,TRBV6-4,once,-,TGTGCCGTACAGGGTAAAACAGATACGCAGTATTTT,CAVQGKTDTQYF
TRBJ1-3,TRBV4-2,-,TRBD1,TGTGCCAGCAGCCAAGATCCCGGACAGGCAAGAAACACCATATATTTT,CASSQDPGQARNTIYF
TRBJ2-1,TRBV18,few,-,TGTGCCAGCTCACCCAACAATGAGCAGTTCTTC,CASSPNNEQFF
TRBJ2-7,TRBV14,-,-,TGTGCCAGCAGCCAGGGTTACAGGGACAAATCCACCTACGAGCAGTACTTC,CASSQGYRDKSTYEQYF
TRBJ2-2,TRBV6-5,-,TRBD1,TGTGCCAGCAGGCAGGGACAGGGCCACACCGGGGAGCTGTTTTTT,CASRQGQGHTGELFF
TRBJ2-1,TRBV11-3,-,-,TGTGCCAGCAGCTCTGGGCCGGGGGTCTACAATGAGCAGTTCTTC,CASSSGPGVYNEQFF
TRBJ2-3,TRBV20-1,-,-,TGCAGTGCTAGTCATCCAGGGACAGATACGCAGTATTTT,CSASHPGTDTQYF
TRBJ2-1,TRBV14,once,TRBD2,TGTGCCAGCAGCCCTAGCGGGGGTGCATCCTACAATGAGCAGTTCTTC,CASSPSGGASYNEQFF
TRBJ1-6,TRBV5-6,-,TRBD1,TGTGCCAGCAGCTTTGGGGGACAGGGCTGGTCCTATAATTCACCCCTCCACTTT,CASSFGGQGWSYNSPLHF
TRBJ1-1,TRBV6-5,-,TRBD1,TGTGCCAGCAGTAAAAGACAGGGGGGCACTGAAGCTTTCTTT,CASSKRQGGTEAFF
TRBJ2-5,TRBV6-2/TRBV6-3,once,TRBD2,TGTGCCAGCAGTTACCTAAGCGGGGTTCAAGAGACCCAGTACTTC,CASSYLSGVQETQYF
TRBJ1-2,TRBV30,-,TRBD1,TGTGCCTGGAGGAGGGGGACAGGCCCTAACTATGGCTACACCTTC,CAWRRGTGPNYGYTF
TRBJ2-5,TRBV5-4,-,-,TGTGCCAGCAGCTCCAAAACACAGGGGGGGGAGACCCAGTACTTC,CASSSKTQGGETQYF
TRBJ1-5,TRBV6-6,-,TRBD1,TGTGCCAGCAGGTCCCGGGACAGGGGTGATCAGCCCCAGCATTTT,CASRSRDRGDQPQHF
TRBJ2-3,TRBV3-1/TRBV3-2,-,TRBD2,TGTGCCAGCAGCCGCCGACTAGCGGGGGACCTCACAGATACGCAGTATTTT,CASSRRLAGDLTDTQYF
TRBJ2-5,TRBV4-2,-,-,TGTGCCAGCAGCCAAGAGAGGTACCAAGAGACCCAGTACTTC,CASSQERYQETQYF
TRBJ1-1,TRBV18,-,TRBD1,TGTGCCAGCTCACCACTATCAGGGGGGAACACTGAAGCTTTCTTT,CASSPLSGGNTEAFF
TRBJ2-1,TRBV7-2,-,-,TGTGCCAGCAGCTTTGGAGGGGGCCGGTCCTACAATGAGCAGTTCTTC,CASSFGGGRSYNEQFF
TRBJ2-5,TRBV18,-,-,TGTGCCAGCTCATTAGAAGAGACCCAGTACTTC,CASSLEETQYF
TRBJ2-5,TRBV6-2/TRBV6-3,-,-,TGTGCCAGCAGTTATCCGGAGACCCAGTACTTC,CASSYPETQYF
TRBJ2-1,TRBV7-2,-,TRBD2,TGTGCCAGCAGCTTAGCGGCTAGCGGGGGGGCACACTCCTACAATGAGCAGTTCTTC,CASSLAASGGAHSYNEQFF
TRBJ1-2,TRBV6-5,-,-,TGTGCCAGCAGCGCCGGGACACAGGCCTATGGCTACACCTTC,CASSAGTQAYGYTF
TRBJ2-2,TRBV10-2,-,-,TGCGCCAGCACTCCCACCGGGGAGCTGTTTTTT,CASTPTGELFF
TRBJ1-1,TRBV7-2,-,-,TGTGCCAGCAGCATCAGACAAGCTAAATTCGCGAACACTGAAGCTTTCTTT,CASSIRQAKFANTEAFF
TRBJ1-5,TRBV9,-,-,TGTGCCAGCAGCCCAACGGGGAGGGCTGATCAGCCCCAGCATTTT,CASSPTGRADQPQHF
TRBJ1-5,TRBV7-2,-,TRBD1,TGTGCCAGCAGCGGACAGGGGAATCAGCCCCAGCATTTT,CASSGQGNQPQHF
TRBJ2-3,TRBV11-1,-,-,TGTGCCAGCAGCTTACGACAGCTCCCCTCGGGTACGCAGTATTTT,CASSLRQLPSGTQYF
TRBJ2-5,TRBV12-3/TRBV12-4,-,-,TGTGCCAGCAGTAAACACAGGGCAGAGACCCAGTACTTC,CASSKHRAETQYF
TRBJ2-2,TRBV5-4,-,-,TGTGCCAGCAGCCTTGGTCTGGCAGCGCGGACCGGGGAGCTGTTTTTT,CASSLGLAARTGELFF
TRBJ2-1,TRBV2,-,-,TGTGCCAGCATACAGGGCGCCTACAATGAGCAGTTCTTC,CASIQGAYNEQFF
TRBJ2-7,TRBV29-1,-,TRBD2,TGCAGCCCAGCATCTAGCGGGAGAGTTGGGGGCGAGCAGTACTTC,CSPASSGRVGGEQYF
TRBJ2-6,TRBV7-2,few,-,TGTGCCAGCAGCTTTCCCCGGGGAGCCAGGTCCTCTGGGGCCAACGTCCTGACTTTC,CASSFPRGARSSGANVLTF
TRBJ1-1,TRBV5-6,few,-,TGTGCCAGCAGCTTACTATCTGAGGGTTGGACTGAAGCTTTCTTT,CASSLLSEGWTEAFF
TRBJ2-2,TRBV18,-,-,TGTGCCAGCTCACCAGTTGAGGGGGAAGATGCGAACACCGGGGAGCTGTTTTTT,CASSPVEGEDANTGELFF
TRBJ1-6,TRBV6-5,-,TRBD1,TGTGCCAGCAGTAGACAGGGCGACCATTCACCCCTCCACTTT,CASSRQGDHSPLHF
TRBJ2-3,TRBV3-1/TRBV3-2,-,TRBD1,TGTGCCAGCAGCGAAAAGGGGGGGACAGGGGCCGTAGAGAACCATCACACAGATACGCAGTATTTT,CASSEKGGTGAVENHHTDTQYF
TRBJ1-5,TRBV6-5,-,TRBD1,TGTGCCAGCACGACAGGGGAAAATAGCAATCAGCCCCAGCATTTT,CASTTGENSNQPQHF
TRBJ2-2,TRBV28,-,TRBD1,TGTGCCAGCAGTTTATTGACAGGGCGGGAGCTGTTTTTT,CASSLLTGRELFF
TRBJ1-1,TRBV10-1,-,TRBD1,TGCGCCAACAATAAAAAAATACAGGGGGCGCAGGGGACTGAAGCTTTCTTT,CANNKKIQGAQGTEAFF
TRBJ1-2,TRBV10-3,-,-,TGTGCCATCAGTGCTCAGGGGCTGGATGGCTACACCTTC,CAISAQGLDGYTF
TRBJ2-3,TRBV3-1/TRBV3-2,-,TRBD2,TGTGCCAGCACCAAGGGGGGACTAGCCGGGAGGGGCACAGATACGCAGTATTTT,CASTKGGLAGRGTDTQYF
TRBJ1-1,TRBV27,-,TRBD1,TGTGCCAGCAGGCCGATGACAGGGTACACTGAAGCTTTCTTT,CASRPMTGYTEAFF
TRBJ2-7,TRBV4-1,-,-,TGCGCCAGCAGCCAAGAGAGGCGAGGCGAGCAGTACTTC,CASSQERRGEQYF
TRBJ1-5,TRBV28,-,-,TGTGCCAGCAGGTCGGGGGGGGTCGGCATAAATCAGCCCCAGCATTTT,CASRSGGVGINQPQHF
TRBJ2-5,TRBV4-2,-,TRBD1,TGTGCCAGCAGCCAAGTTTTCTTGGACAGGGATGAGACCCAGTACTTC,CASSQVFLDRDETQYF
TRBJ2-3,TRBV5-1,-,-,TGCGCCAGCAGCCCCTGGTTCGGCCAGTCCAGTACAGAGTTCTTCACAGATACGCAGTATTTT,CASSPWFGQSSTEFFTDTQYF
TRBJ2-5,TRBV14,once,-,TGTGCCAGCAGCCAAGACGGAGGGGATGGGACGACCCAGTACTTC,CASSQDGGDGTTQYF